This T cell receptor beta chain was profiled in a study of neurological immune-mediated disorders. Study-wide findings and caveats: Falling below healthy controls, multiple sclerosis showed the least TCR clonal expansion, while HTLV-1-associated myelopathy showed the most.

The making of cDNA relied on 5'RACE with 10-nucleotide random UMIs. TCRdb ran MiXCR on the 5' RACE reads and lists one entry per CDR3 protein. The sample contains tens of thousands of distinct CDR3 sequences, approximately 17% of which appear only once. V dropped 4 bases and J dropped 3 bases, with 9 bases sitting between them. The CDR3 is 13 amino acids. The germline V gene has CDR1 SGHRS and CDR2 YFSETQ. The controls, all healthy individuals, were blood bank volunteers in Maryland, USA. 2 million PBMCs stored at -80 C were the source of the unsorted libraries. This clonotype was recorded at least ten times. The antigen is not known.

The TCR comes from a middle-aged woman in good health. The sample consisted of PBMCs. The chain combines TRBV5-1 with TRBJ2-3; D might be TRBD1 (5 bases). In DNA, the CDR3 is TGCGCCAGCAGCCTGACAGCGACAGATACGCAGTATTTT. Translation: CASSLTATDTQYF.